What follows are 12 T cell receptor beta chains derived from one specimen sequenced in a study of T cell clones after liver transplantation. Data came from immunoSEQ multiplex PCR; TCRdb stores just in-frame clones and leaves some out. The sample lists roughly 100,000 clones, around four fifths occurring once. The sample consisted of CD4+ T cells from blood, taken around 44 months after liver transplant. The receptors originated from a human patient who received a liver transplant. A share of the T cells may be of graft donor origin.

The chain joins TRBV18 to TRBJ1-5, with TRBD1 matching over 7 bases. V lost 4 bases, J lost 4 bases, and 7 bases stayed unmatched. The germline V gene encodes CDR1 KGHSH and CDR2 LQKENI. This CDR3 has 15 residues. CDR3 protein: CASSRRDRENQPQHF. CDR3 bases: TGTGCCAGCTCACGGAGAGACAGGGAGAATCAGCCCCAGCATTTT. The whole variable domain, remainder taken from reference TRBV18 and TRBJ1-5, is NAGVMQNPRHLVRRRGQEARLRCSPMKGHSHVYWYRQLPEEGLKFMVYLQKENIIDESGMPKERFSAEFPKEGPSILRIQQVVRGDSAAYFCASSRRDRENQPQHFGDGTRLSIL.

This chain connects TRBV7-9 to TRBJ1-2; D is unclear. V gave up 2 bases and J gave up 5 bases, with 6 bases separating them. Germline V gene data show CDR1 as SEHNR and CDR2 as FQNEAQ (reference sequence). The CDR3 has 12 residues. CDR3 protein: CASSLTGYGYTF. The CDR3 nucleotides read TGTGCCAGCAGCTTAACGGGGTATGGCTACACCTTC.

CDR3 sequence (DNA): TGCGCCAGCAGCACCTCCGGGGGACAAGAGACCCAGTACTTC. Translation: CASSTSGGQETQYF. This chain links TRBV5-1 with TRBJ2-5, with a possible D match to TRBD2 (6 bases). V gave up 4 bases and J gave up 2 bases, with 12 bases separating them. CDR1 and CDR2 from the germline V gene are SGHRS and YFSETQ. The CDR3 has 14 residues.

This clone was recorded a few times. CDR3 amino acids: CASRPNTVQETQYF. Here the CDR3 DNA reads TGTGCCAGCAGACCCAACACAGTTCAAGAGACCCAGTACTTC. The chain combines TRBV28 with TRBJ2-5; D call uncertain. This CDR3 has 14 amino acids. The V and J ends lost 6 bases and 2 bases respectively, with 13 bases between them. Germline CDR1 is MDHEN and CDR2 is SYDVKM.

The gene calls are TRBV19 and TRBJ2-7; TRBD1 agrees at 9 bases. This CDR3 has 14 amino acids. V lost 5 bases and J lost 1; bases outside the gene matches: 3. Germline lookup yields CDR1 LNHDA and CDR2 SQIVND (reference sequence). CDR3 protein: CASSGTGPSYEQYF. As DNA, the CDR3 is TGTGCCAGTAGTGGGACAGGGCCTTCCTACGAGCAGTACTTC.

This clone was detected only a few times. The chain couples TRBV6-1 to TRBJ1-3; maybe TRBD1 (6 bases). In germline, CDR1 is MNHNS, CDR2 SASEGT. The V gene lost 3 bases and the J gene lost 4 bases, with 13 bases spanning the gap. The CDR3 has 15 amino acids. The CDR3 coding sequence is TGTGCCAGCAGTGACATCAGGGGAAAAGGAAACACCATATATTTT. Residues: CASSDIRGKGNTIYF.

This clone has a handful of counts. The CDR3 region has the DNA TGTGCCAGCAGCCCGGGACAGAACTATGGCTACACCTTC. Its protein product is CASSPGQNYGYTF. This chain joins TRBV7-3 and TRBJ1-2; 7 bases fit TRBD1. The CDR3 length is 13 residues. With V trimmed by 5 bases and J by 2 bases, 2 bases remained unmatched. CDR1 is SGHTA, CDR2 FQGTGA, per germline.

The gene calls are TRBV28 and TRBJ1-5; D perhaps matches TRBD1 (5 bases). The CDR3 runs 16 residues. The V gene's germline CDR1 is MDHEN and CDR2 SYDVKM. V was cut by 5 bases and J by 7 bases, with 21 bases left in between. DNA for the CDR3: TGTGCCAGCAGTCCTCAAGGCCAGGGCTGGGCACAGCCCCAGCATTTT. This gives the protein CASSPQGQGWAQPQHF.

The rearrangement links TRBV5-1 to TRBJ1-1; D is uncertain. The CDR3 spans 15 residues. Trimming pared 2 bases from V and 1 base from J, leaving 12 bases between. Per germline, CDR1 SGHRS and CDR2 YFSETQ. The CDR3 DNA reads TGCGCCAGCAGCTTCTCATTCGAGGGGAACACTGAAGCTTTCTTT. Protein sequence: CASSFSFEGNTEAFF.

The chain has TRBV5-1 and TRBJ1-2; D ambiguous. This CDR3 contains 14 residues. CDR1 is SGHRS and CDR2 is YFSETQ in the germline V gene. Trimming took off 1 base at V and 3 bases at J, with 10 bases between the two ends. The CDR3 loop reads CASSLYLPDYGYTF. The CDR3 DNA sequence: TGCGCCAGCAGCTTGTATCTACCGGACTATGGCTACACCTTC.

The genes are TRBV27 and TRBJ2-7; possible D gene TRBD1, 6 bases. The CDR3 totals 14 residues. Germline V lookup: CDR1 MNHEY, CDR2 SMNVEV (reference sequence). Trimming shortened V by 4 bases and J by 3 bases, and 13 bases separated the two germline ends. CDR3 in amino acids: CASSSRDTNYEQYF. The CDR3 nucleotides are TGTGCCAGCAGTTCCCGGGACACTAACTACGAGCAGTACTTC.

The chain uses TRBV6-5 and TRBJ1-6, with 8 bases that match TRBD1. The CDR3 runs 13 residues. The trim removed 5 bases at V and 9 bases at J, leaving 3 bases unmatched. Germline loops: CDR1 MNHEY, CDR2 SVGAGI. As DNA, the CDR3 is TGTGCCAGCAGTAGGACAGGGAGTTCACCCCTCCACTTT. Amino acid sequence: CASSRTGSSPLHF.